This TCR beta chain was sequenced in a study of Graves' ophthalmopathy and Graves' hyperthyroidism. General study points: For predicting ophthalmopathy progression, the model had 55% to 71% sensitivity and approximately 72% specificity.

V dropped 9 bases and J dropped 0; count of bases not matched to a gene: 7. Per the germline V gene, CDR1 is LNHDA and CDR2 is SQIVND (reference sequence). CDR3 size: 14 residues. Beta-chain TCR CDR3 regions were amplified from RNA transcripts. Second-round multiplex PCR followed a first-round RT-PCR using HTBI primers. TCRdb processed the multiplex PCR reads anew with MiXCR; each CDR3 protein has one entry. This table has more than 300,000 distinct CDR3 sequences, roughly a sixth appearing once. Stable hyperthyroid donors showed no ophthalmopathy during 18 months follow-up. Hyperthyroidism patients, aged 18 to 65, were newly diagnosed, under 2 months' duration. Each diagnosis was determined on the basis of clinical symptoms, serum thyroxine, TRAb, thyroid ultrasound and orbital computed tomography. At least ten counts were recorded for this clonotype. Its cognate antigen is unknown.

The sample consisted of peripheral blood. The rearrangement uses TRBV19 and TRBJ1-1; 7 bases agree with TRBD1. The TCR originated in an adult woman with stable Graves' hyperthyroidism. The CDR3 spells CASRKGQLNTEAFF. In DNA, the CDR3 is TGTGCCAGCCGAAAGGGACAGCTGAACACTGAAGCTTTCTTT.